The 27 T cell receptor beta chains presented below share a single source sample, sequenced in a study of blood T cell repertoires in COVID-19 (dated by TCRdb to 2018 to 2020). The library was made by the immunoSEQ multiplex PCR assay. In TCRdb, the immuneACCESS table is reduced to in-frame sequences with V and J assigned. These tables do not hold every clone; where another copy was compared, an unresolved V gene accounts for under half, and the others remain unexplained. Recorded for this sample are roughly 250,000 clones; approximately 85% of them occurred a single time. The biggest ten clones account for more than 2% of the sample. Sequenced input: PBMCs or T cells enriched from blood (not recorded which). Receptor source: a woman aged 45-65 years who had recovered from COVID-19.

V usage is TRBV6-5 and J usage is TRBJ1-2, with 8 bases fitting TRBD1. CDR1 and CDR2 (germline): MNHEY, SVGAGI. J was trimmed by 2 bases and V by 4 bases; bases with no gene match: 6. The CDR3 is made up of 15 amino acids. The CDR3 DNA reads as TGTGCCAGCAGTTCCCCGGACAGGGCCAACTATGGCTACACCTTC. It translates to CASSSPDRANYGYTF.

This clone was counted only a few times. The CDR3 coding sequence is TGTGCCAGCTCACCTACCGCACAGGGCGCGGCTGAAGCTTTCTTT. It encodes CASSPTAQGAAEAFF. The rearrangement uses TRBV18 and TRBJ1-1; D perhaps matches TRBD1 (6 bases). CDR1 is KGHSH and CDR2 is LQKENI in the germline V gene. This CDR3 region has 15 residues. V lost 3 bases and J 6 bases, leaving 17 bases between the germline ends.

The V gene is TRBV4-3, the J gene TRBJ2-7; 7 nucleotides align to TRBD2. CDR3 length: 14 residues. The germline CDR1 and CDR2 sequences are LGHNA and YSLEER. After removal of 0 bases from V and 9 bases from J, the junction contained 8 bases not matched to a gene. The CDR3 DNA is TGCGCCAGCAGCCAAGATACTAGCGCGAGCCGGCAGTACTTC. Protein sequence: CASSQDTSASRQYF.

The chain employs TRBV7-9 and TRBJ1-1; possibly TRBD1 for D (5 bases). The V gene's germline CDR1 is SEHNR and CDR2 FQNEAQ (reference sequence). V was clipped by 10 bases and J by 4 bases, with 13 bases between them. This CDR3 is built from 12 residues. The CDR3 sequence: CATSTQGTEAFF. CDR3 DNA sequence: TGTGCCACCTCAACGCAGGGCACTGAAGCTTTCTTT. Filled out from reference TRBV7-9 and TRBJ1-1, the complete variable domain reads DTGVSQNPRHKITKRGQNVTFRCDPISEHNRLYWYRQTLGQGPEFLTYFQNEAQLEKSRLLSDRFSAERPKGSFSTLEIQRTEQGDSAMYLCATSTQGTEAFFGQGTRLTVV.

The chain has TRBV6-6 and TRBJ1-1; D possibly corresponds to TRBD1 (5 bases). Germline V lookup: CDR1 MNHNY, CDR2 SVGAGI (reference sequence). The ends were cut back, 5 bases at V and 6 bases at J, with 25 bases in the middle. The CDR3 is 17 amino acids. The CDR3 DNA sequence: TGTGCCAGCAGTCCCCGACCGATAGGGGTGGGTAACGCTGAAGCTTTCTTT. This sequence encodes CASSPRPIGVGNAEAFF.

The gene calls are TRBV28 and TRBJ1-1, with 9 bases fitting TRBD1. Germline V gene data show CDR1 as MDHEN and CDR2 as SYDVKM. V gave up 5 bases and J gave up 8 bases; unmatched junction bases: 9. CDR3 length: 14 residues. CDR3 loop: CASSTGGSRKEAFF. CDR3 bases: TGTGCCAGCAGTACAGGGGGCTCGCGGAAGGAAGCTTTCTTT.

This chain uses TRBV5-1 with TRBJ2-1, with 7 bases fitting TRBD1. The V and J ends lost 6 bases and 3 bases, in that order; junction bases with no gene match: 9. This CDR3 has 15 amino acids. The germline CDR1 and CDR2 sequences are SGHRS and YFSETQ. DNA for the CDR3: TGCGCCAGCACCCCCCCAGGGGGAAACTACAATGAGCAGTTCTTC. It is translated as CASTPPGGNYNEQFF. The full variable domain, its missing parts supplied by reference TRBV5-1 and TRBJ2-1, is KAGVTQTPRYLIKTRGQQVTLSCSPISGHRSVSWYQQTPGQGLQFLFEYFSETQRNKGNFPGRFSGRQFSNSRSEMNVSTLELGDSALYLCASTPPGGNYNEQFFGPGTRLTVL.

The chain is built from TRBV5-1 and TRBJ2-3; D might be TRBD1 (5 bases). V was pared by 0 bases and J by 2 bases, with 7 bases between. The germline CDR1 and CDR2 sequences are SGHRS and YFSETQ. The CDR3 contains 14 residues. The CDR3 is CASSLDRPTDTQYF. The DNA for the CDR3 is TGCGCCAGCAGCTTGGACAGGCCCACAGATACGCAGTATTTT.

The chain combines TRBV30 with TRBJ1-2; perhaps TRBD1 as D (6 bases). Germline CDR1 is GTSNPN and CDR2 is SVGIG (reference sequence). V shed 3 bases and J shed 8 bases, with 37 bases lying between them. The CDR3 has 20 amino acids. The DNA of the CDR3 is TGTGCCTGGAGGCGCAGTAAGACGGGGCTTTTTAGGGGGAACCCTGCGGGCTACACCTTC. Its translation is CAWRRSKTGLFRGNPAGYTF.

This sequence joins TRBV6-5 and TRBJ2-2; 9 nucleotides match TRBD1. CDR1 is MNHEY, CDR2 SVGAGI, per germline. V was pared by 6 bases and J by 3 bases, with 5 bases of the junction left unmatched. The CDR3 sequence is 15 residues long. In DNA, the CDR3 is TGTGCCAGCAGGAGGACAGGGGTCTACACCGGGGAGCTGTTTTTT. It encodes CASRRTGVYTGELFF.

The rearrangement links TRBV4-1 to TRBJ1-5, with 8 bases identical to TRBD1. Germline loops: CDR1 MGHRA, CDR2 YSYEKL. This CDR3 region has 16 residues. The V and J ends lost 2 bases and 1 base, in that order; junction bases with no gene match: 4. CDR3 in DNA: TGCGCCAGCAGCCAACCCGGACAGGGAAGCAATCAGCCCCAGCATTTT. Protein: CASSQPGQGSNQPQHF.

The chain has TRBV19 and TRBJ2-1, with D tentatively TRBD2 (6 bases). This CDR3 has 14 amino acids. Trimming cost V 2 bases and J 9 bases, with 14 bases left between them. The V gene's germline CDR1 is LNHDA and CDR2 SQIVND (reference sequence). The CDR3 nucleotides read TGTGCCAGTAGTATATTTGGGCGGGAAGGTGAGCAGTTCTTC. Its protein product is CASSIFGREGEQFF.

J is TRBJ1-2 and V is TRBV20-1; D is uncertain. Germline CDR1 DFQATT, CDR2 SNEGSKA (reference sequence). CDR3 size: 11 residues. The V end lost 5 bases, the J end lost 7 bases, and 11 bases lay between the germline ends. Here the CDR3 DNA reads TGCAGTGCTCGAACTCCTAGTGGCTACACCTTC. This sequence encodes CSARTPSGYTF.

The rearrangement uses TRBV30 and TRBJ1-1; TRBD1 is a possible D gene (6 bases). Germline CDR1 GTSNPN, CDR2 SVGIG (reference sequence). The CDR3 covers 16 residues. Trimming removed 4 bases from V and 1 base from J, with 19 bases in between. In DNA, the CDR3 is TGTGCCTGGAAACCGTACAGGGAATCTAGGAACACTGAAGCTTTCTTT. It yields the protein CAWKPYRESRNTEAFF.

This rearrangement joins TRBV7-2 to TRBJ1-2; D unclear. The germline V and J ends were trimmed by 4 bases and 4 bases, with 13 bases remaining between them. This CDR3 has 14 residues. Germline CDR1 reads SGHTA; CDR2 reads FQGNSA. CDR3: CASSSFREVYGYTF. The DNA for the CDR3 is TGTGCCAGCAGCTCATTCCGGGAAGTCTATGGCTACACCTTC.

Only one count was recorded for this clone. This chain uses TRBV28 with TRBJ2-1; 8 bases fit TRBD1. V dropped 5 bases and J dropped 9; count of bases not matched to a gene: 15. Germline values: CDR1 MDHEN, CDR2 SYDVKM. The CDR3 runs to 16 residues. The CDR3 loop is CASSPHRGSRLSEQFF. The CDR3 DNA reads TGTGCCAGCAGTCCCCACAGGGGGTCTAGGTTAAGTGAGCAGTTCTTC.

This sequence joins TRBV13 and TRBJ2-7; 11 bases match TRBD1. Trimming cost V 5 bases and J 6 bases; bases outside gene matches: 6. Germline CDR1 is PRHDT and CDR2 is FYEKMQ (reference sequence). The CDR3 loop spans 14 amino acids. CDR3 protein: CASSIGQGATEQYF. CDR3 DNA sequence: TGTGCCAGCAGCATTGGACAGGGGGCGACCGAGCAGTACTTC.

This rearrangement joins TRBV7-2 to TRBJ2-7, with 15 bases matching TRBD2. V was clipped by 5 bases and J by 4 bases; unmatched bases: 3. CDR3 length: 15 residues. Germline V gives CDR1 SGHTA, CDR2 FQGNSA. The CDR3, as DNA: TGTGCCAGCAGCCTTGGGACTAGCGGGGGGTACGAGCAGTACTTC. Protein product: CASSLGTSGGYEQYF.

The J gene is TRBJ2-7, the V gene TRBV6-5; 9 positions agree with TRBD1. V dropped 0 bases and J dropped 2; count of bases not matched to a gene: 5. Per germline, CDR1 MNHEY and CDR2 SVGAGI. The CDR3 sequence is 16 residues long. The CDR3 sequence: CASSYSMGQGTYEQYF. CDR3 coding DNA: TGTGCCAGCAGTTACTCGATGGGACAGGGAACCTACGAGCAGTACTTC.

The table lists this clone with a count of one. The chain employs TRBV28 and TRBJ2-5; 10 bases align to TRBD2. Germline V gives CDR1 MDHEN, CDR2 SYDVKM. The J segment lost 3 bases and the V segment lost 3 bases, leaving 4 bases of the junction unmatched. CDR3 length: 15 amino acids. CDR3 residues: CASSFRLAGEETQYF. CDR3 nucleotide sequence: TGTGCCAGCAGTTTTCGGCTAGCGGGAGAAGAGACCCAGTACTTC.

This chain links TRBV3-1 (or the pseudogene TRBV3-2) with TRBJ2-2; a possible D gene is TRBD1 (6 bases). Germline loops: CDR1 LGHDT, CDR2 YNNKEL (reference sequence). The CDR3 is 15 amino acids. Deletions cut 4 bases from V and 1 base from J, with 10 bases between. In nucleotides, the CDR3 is TGTGCCAGCAGCCCACCGGACAGGAACACCGGGGAGCTGTTTTTT. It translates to CASSPPDRNTGELFF.

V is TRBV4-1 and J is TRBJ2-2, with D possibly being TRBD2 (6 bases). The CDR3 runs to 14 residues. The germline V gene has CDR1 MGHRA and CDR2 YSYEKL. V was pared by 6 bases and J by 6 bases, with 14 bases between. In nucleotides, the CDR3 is TGCGCCAGCAGAAGGAGGGCTGGGGCCGGGGAGCTGTTTTTT. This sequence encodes CASRRRAGAGELFF.

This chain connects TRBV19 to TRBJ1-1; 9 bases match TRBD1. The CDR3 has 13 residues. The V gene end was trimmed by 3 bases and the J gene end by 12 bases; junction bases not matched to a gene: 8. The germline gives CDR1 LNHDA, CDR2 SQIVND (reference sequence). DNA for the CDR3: TGTGCCAGTAGTATTTCCGGGACAGGGATGACTTTCTTT. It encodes CASSISGTGMTFF.

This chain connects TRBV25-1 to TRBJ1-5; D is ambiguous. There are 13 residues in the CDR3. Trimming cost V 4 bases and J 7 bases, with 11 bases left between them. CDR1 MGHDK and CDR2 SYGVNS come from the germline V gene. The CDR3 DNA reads TGTGCCAGCAGTGGGGAGACAACACAGCCCCAGCATTTT. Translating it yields CASSGETTQPQHF.

The chain's CDR3 is CASSRGLRNYEQYF. The CDR3 region has the DNA TGTGCCAGCAGCCGGGGACTGAGGAACTACGAGCAGTACTTC. J is TRBJ2-7 and V is TRBV6-2 or TRBV6-3, with a tentative D call TRBD2 (6 bases). V gave up 6 bases and J gave up 3 bases, with 15 bases separating them. CDR3 length: 14 residues. Germline V gene data show CDR1 as MNHEY and CDR2 as SVGEGT.

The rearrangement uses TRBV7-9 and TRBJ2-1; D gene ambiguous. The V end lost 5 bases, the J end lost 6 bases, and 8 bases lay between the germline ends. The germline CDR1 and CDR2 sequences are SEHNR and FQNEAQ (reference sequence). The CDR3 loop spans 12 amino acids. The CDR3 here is CASSPNTNEQFF. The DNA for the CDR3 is TGTGCCAGCAGCCCCAACACCAATGAGCAGTTCTTC.

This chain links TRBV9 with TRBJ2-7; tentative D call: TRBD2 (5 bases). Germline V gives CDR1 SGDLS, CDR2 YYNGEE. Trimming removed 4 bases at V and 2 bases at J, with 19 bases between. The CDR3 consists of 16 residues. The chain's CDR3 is CASSPQAEAVTYEQYF. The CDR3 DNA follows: TGTGCCAGCAGCCCCCAGGCGGAGGCGGTGACCTACGAGCAGTACTTC.